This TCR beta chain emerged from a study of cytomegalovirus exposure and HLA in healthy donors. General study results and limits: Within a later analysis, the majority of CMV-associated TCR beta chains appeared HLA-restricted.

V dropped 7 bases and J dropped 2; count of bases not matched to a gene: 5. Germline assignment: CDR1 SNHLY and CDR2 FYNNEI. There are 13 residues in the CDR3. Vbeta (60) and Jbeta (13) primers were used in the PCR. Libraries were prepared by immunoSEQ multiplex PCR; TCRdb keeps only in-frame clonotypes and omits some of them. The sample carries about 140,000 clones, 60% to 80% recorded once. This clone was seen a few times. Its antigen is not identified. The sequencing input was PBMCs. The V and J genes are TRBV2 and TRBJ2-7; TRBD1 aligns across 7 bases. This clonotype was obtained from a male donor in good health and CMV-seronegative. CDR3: CASIHGQAYEQYF. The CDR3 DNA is TGTGCCAGCATTCACGGACAGGCCTACGAGCAGTACTTC.